The clone carrying this T cell receptor (beta chain) was detected a few times. Via MiXCR, TCRdb re-called the 5' RACE reads, giving one row per CDR3 protein. The top ten hold roughly 0.5% of the sample, which has 500,000 to 550,000 distinct CDR3 sequences, around 22% seen once. This CDR3 is built from 13 residues. V lost 3 bases, J lost 8 bases, and 13 bases lay in between. These data come from a study of identical twins. These records were also assigned to another study, of yellow fever vaccine responses in identical twins. As reported in that work: Twins' vaccine T cell responses reportedly seemed partly convergent and partly personalized.

The material sequenced was CD4+ T cells sorted from blood. The receptor's source is a woman between 18 and 29 years old in good health. The chain carries TRBV12-3 or TRBV12-4 and TRBJ1-2; D may be TRBD1 (6 bases). CDR3 sequence reads: CASSLGGQRGYTF. The DNA of the CDR3 is TGTGCCAGCAGTTTGGGGGGCCAGCGGGGCTACACCTTC.